The entry below describes one T cell receptor beta chain. The method was immunoSEQ multiplex PCR; TCRdb's version includes in-frame clones alone and lacks a portion of them. The table records 230,000 or so clones, around 94% of them present only once. The data are from a study of control samples from healthy donors and cancer patients. The CDR3 is made up of 13 amino acids. The V gene lost 3 bases and the J gene lost 0 bases, with 2 bases spanning the gap. Germline V gene data show CDR1 as KGHSH and CDR2 as LQKENI. The clonotype originates from a man aged 45 to 65 in good health. The gene calls are TRBV18 and TRBJ2-2; D is unresolved. The sequencing sample was made of blood. In nucleotides, the CDR3 is TGTGCCAGCTCACCGGCGAACACCGGGGAGCTGTTTTTT. It translates to CASSPANTGELFF.